This T cell receptor beta chain was recovered during a study of T cells in Graves' hyperthyroidism and ophthalmopathy. There were TCR beta CDR3 regions amplified from RNA transcripts. A first-round RT-PCR of the TCR CDR3 used the HTBI primer set. TCRdb re-called the multiplex PCR reads through MiXCR, storing one row per CDR3 protein. Among more than 75,000 distinct CDR3 sequences, roughly half were seen once, and the ten largest hold roughly 27%. Calling Graves' hyperthyroidism stable meant ophthalmopathy did not progress within 18 months. Uncontrolled infection, other autoimmune disease, pregnancy or lactation led to exclusion. This clonotype was counted ten times or more. Germline V gene lookup returns CDR1 SGHDN and CDR2 FVKESK. This CDR3 is built from 16 residues. J lost 3 bases, V lost 1 base, and 8 bases had no gene match.

This chain connects TRBV14 to TRBJ2-7; 8 bases agree with TRBD1. Sequencing was carried out using blood. This receptor was taken from a woman aged 40 to 50 with Graves' hyperthyroidism. The DNA of the CDR3 is TGTGCCAGCAGCCAAGTTTCGAGGACAGGGCTCTACGAGCAGTACTTC. This translates into CASSQVSRTGLYEQYF.